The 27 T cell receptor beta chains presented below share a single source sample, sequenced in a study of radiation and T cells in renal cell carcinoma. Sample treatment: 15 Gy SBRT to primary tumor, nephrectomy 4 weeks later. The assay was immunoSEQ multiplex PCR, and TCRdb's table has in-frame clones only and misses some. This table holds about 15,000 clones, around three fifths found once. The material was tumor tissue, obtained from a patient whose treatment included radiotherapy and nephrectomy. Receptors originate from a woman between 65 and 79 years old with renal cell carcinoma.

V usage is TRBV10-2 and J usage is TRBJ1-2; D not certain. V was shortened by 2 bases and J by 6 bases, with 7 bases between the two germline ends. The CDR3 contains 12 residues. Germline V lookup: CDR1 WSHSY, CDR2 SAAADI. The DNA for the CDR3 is TGCGCCAGCAGTGAGGGGTTGAATGGCTACACCTTC. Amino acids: CASSEGLNGYTF.

CDR3 sequence (DNA): TGTGCCAGCAGCTTGACAGGGGCGGTCGAGCAGTACTTC. Translating it yields CASSLTGAVEQYF. The chain has TRBV7-2 and TRBJ2-7; 8 bases line up with TRBD1. Germline V gives CDR1 SGHTA, CDR2 FQGNSA. V shed 3 bases and J 6 bases; nucleotides not matched to a gene: 4. The CDR3 runs to 13 residues.

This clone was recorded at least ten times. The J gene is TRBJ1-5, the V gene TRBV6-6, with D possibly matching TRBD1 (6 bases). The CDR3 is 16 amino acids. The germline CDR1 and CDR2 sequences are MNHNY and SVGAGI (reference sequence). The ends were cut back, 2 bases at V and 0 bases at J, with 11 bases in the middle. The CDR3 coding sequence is TGTGCCAGCAGTTACGAAGGACAGCTTAGCAATCAGCCCCAGCATTTT. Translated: CASSYEGQLSNQPQHF.

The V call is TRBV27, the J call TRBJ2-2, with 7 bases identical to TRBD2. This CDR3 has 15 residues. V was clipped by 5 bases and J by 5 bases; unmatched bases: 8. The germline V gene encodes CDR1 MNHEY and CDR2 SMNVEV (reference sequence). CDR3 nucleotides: TGTGCCAGCAGTGCTCGTAGCGGGTCGACCGGGGAGCTGTTTTTT. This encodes CASSARSGSTGELFF.

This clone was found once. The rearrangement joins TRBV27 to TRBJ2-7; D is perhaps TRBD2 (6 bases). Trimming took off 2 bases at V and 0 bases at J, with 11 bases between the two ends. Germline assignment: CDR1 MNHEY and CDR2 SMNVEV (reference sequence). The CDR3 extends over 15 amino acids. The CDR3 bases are TGTGCCAGCAGTTTAATATCCGGGAGCTCCTACGAGCAGTACTTC. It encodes CASSLISGSSYEQYF.

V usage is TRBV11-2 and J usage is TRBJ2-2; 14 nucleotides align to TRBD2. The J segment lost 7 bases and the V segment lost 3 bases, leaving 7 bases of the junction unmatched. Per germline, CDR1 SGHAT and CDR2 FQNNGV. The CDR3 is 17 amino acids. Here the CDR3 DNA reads TGTGCCAGCAGCTTCGCCGGGACTAGCGGGGGTAGCGGGGAGCTGTTTTTT. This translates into CASSFAGTSGGSGELFF.

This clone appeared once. CDR3 in DNA: TGTGCCAGCAGCTTACAGTCGAACACTGAAGCTTTCTTT. Translation gives CASSLQSNTEAFF. The chain is built from TRBV7-8 and TRBJ1-1; D not certain. Trimming cost V 2 bases and J 1 base, with 5 bases left between them. Germline V gives CDR1 SGHVS, CDR2 FQNEAQ. This CDR3 is 13 amino acids long. Full variable domain (rest looked up from reference TRBV7-8 and TRBJ1-1): GAGVSQSPRYKVAKRGQDVALRCDPISGHVSLFWYQQALGQGPEFLTYFQNEAQLDKSGLPSDRFFAERPEGSVSTLKIQRTQQEDSAVYLCASSLQSNTEAFFGQGTRLTVV.

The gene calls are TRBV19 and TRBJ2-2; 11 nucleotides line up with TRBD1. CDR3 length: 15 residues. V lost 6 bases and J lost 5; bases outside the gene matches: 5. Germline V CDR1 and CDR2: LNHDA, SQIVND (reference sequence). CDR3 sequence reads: CASSPGTGGTGELFF. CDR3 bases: TGTGCCAGTAGCCCCGGGACAGGGGGGACCGGGGAGCTGTTTTTT.

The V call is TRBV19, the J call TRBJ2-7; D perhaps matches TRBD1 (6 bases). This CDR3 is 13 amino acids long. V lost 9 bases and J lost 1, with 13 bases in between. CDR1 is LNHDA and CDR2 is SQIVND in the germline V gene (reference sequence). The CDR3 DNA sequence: TGTGCCAGCGGAAAGGGGGTGTCCTACGAGCAGTACTTC. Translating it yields CASGKGVSYEQYF.

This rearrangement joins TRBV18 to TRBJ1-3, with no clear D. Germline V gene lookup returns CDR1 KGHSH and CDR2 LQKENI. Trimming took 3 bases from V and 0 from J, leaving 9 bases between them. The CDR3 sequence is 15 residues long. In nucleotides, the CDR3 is TGTGCCAGCTCACCGTCCTTAGGCTCTGGAAACACCATATATTTT. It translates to CASSPSLGSGNTIYF. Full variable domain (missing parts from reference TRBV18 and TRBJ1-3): NAGVMQNPRHLVRRRGQEARLRCSPMKGHSHVYWYRQLPEEGLKFMVYLQKENIIDESGMPKERFSAEFPKEGPSILRIQQVVRGDSAAYFCASSPSLGSGNTIYFGEGSWLTVV.

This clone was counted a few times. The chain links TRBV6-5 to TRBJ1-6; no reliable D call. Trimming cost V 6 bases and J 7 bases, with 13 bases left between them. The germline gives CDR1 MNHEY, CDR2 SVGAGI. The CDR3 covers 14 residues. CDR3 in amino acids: CASSLVLTNSPLHF. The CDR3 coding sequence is TGTGCCAGCAGCTTAGTCCTGACAAATTCACCCCTCCACTTT.

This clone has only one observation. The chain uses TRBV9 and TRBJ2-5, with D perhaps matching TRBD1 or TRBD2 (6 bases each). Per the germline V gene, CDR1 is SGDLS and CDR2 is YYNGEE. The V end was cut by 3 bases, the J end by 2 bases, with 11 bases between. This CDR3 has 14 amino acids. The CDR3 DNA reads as TGTGCCAGCAGCGGAGGGGGGCCACAAGAGACCCAGTACTTC. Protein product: CASSGGGPQETQYF.

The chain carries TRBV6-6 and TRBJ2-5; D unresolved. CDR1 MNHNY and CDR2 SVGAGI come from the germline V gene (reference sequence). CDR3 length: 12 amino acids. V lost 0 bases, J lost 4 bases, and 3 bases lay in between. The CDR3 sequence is CASSYSIETQYF. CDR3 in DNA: TGTGCCAGCAGTTACTCGATAGAGACCCAGTACTTC.

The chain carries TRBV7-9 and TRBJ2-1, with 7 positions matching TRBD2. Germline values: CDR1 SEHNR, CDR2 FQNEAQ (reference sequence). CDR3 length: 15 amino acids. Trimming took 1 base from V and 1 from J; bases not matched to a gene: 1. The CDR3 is CASSLDGGSYNEQFF. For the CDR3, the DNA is TGTGCCAGCAGCTTAGACGGGGGGTCCTACAATGAGCAGTTCTTC.

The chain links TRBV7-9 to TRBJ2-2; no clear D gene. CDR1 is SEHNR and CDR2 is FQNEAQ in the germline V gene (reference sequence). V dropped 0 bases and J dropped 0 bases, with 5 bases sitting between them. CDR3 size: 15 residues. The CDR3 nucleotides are TGTGCCAGCAGCTTAGCCGGGTCGAACACCGGGGAGCTGTTTTTT. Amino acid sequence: CASSLAGSNTGELFF.

The CDR3 is CASNIRGRGYEQYF. The DNA of the CDR3 is TGTGCCAGCAATATCAGGGGGCGCGGATACGAGCAGTACTTC. V usage is TRBV6-5 and J usage is TRBJ2-7; 8 bases agree with TRBD1. Trimming cost V 7 bases and J 4 bases; bases outside gene matches: 9. The CDR3 is made up of 14 amino acids. The germline V gene has CDR1 MNHEY and CDR2 SVGAGI.

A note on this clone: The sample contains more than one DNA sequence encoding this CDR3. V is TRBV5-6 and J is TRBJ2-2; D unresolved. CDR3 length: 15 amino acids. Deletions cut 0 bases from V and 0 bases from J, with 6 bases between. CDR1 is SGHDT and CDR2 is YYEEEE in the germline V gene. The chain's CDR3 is CASSLGGTNTGELFF. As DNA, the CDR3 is TGTGCCAGCAGCTTGGGTGGGACGAACACCGGGGAGCTGTTTTTT. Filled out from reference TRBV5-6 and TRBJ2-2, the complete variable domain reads DAGVTQSPTHLIKTRGQQVTLRCSPKSGHDTVSWYQQALGQGPQFIFQYYEEEERQRGNFPDRFSGHQFPNYSSELNVNALLLGDSALYLCASSLGGTNTGELFFGEGSRLTVL.

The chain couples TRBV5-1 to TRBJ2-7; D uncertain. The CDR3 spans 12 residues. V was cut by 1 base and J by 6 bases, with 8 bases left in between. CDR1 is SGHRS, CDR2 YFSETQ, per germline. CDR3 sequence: CASSLLPGEQYF. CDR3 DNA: TGCGCCAGCAGCTTGTTGCCGGGCGAGCAGTACTTC. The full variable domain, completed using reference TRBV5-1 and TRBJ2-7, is KAGVTQTPRYLIKTRGQQVTLSCSPISGHRSVSWYQQTPGQGLQFLFEYFSETQRNKGNFPGRFSGRQFSNSRSEMNVSTLELGDSALYLCASSLLPGEQYFGPGTRLTVT.

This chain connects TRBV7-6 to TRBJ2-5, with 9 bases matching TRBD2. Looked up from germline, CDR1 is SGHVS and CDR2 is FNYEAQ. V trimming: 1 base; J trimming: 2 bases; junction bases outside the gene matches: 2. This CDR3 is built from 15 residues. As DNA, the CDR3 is TGTGCCAGCAGCTTAGGGACTAGCGAGCAAGAGACCCAGTACTTC. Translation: CASSLGTSEQETQYF. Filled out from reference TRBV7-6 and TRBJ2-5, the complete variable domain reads GAGVSQSPRYKVTKRGQDVALRCDPISGHVSLYWYRQALGQGPEFLTYFNYEAQQDKSGLPNDRFSAERPEGSISTLTIQRTEQRDSAMYRCASSLGTSEQETQYFGPGTRLLVL.

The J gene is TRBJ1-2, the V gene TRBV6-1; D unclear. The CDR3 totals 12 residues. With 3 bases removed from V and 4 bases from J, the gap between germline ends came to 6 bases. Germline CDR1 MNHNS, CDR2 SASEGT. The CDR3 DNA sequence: TGTGCCAGCAGTGACAGCCTCTATGGCTACACCTTC. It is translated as CASSDSLYGYTF.

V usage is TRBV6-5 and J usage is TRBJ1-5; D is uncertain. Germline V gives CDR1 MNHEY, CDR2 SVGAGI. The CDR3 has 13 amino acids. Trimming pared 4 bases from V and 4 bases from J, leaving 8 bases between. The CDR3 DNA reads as TGTGCCAGCAGTTCTCGGTCAAATCAGCCCCAGCATTTT. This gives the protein CASSSRSNQPQHF.

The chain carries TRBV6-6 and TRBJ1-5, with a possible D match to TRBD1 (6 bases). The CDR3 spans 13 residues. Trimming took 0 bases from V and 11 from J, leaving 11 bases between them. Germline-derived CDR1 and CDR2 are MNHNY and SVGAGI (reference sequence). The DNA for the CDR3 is TGTGCCAGCAGTTACTCGGGGGGCGCGTCCCAGCATTTT. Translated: CASSYSGGASQHF.

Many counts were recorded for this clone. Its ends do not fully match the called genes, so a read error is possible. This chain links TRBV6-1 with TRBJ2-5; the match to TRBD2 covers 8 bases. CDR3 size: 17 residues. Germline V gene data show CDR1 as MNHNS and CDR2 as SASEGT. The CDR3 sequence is CAISDQAGTREQETQYF. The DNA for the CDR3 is TGTGCCATCAGTGACCAAGCCGGGACTAGAGAGCAAGAGACCCAGTACTTC.

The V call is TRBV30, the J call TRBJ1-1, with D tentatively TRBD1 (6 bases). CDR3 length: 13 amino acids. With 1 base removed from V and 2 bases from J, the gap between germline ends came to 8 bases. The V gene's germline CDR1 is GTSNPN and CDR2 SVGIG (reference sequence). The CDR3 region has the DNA TGTGCCTGGAGTGGGACAGTTAACACTGAAGCTTTCTTT. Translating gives CAWSGTVNTEAFF.

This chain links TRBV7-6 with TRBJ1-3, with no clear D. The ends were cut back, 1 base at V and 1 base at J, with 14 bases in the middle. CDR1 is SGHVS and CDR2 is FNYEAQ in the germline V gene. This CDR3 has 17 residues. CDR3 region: CASSLGSGRRSGNTIYF. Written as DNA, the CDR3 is TGTGCCAGCAGCTTAGGTTCGGGGAGGAGGTCTGGAAACACCATATATTTT.

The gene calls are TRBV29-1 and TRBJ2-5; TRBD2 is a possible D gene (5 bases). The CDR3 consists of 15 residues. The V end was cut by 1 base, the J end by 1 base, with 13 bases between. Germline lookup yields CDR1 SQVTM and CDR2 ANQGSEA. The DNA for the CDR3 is TGCAGCGTTGAAGTCGGGGTTTGGGCCCAAGAGACCCAGTACTTC. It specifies CSVEVGVWAQETQYF.

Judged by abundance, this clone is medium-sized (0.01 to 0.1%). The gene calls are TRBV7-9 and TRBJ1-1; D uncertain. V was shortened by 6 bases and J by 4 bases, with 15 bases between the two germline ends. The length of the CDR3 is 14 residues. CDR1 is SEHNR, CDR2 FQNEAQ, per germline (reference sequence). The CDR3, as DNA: TGTGCCAGCAGTTCTCCCTCGGGAGCCACTGAAGCTTTCTTT. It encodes CASSSPSGATEAFF.